The present entry profiles one TCR beta chain with its context. These data originate in a study of OX40 agonist ivuxolimab in advanced cancers. Sequencing used immunoSEQ multiplex PCR; TCRdb keeps in-frame clones, though not all of them. The sample lists approximately 77,000 clones, 90% occurring once. Baseline was the first blood sampling point, followed by cycle 4 day 1 and cycle 7 day 1. Trimming left V 4 bases short and J 4 bases short, with 16 bases between. Germline CDR1 reads SGHTA; CDR2 reads FQGNSA. CDR3 size: 15 residues. This TCR was recovered from an adult with an advanced solid tumor such as melanoma, head and neck, liver or kidney cancer. The material sequenced was CD4+ or CD8+ T cells sorted from blood, taken in a trial of the OX40 agonist ivuxolimab. The chain carries TRBV7-2 and TRBJ2-5; D is tentatively TRBD1 or TRBD2 (6 bases each). This CDR3 is CASSYVGGVGETQYF. The DNA for the CDR3 is TGTGCCAGCAGCTACGTCGGGGGCGTGGGAGAGACCCAGTACTTC.